Below are 16 T cell receptor beta chains sequenced from a single sample in a study of cytomegalovirus exposure and HLA in healthy donors. The PCR was carried out with 60 Vbeta primers and 13 Jbeta primers. Using immunoSEQ multiplex PCR, the repertoire was profiled, and TCRdb retains in-frame clones only, with some absent. The sample has approximately 200,000 clones; 60% to 85% are singletons. Sequenced: PBMCs. These receptors originate from a man aged 35-49 years in good health and CMV-seronegative.

The chain has TRBV5-4 and TRBJ2-1; D possibly corresponds to TRBD1 (5 bases). The V end was cut by 6 bases, the J end by 6 bases, with 19 bases between. The CDR3 loop spans 15 amino acids. Germline CDR1 SGHNT, CDR2 YYREEE (reference sequence). The CDR3 here is CASTPAGYRANEQFF. The CDR3 nucleotides read TGTGCCAGCACCCCCGCAGGGTATAGGGCCAATGAGCAGTTCTTC.

The rearrangement joins TRBV10-3 to TRBJ1-5; D ambiguous. Deletions cut 6 bases from V and 4 bases from J, with 19 bases between. CDR1 ENHRY and CDR2 SYGVKD come from the germline V gene. This CDR3 has 16 residues. The CDR3 region is CAISPVIGGPNQPQHF. The CDR3 coding sequence is TGTGCCATCAGCCCCGTTATAGGAGGCCCAAATCAGCCCCAGCATTTT.

The V gene is TRBV6-1, the J gene TRBJ1-2; D call uncertain. The length of the CDR3 is 13 residues. V lost 0 bases to trimming and J lost 8 bases, with 10 bases between them. Germline V gives CDR1 MNHNS, CDR2 SASEGT. CDR3 protein: CASSEAGDTGYTF. The CDR3 region has the DNA TGTGCCAGCAGTGAAGCGGGAGACACGGGCTACACCTTC.

The chain uses TRBV4-2 and TRBJ2-1; 9 bases align to TRBD2. V lost 1 base, J lost 1 base, and 11 bases stayed unmatched. CDR1 LGHNA and CDR2 YNFKEQ come from the germline V gene. The CDR3 runs to 19 residues. The CDR3 loop is CASSQVPLGLAMSYNEQFF. Written as DNA, the CDR3 is TGTGCCAGCAGCCAAGTCCCCCTGGGACTAGCCATGTCCTACAATGAGCAGTTCTTC.

The chain recombines TRBV18 with TRBJ1-5; D is possibly TRBD1 (6 bases). Germline V gives CDR1 KGHSH, CDR2 LQKENI. The length of the CDR3 is 17 residues. The V and J ends lost 0 bases and 6 bases respectively, with 18 bases between them. CDR3 in amino acids: CASSPPVGTGGGQPQHF. In DNA, the CDR3 is TGTGCCAGCTCACCACCGGTGGGGACGGGAGGGGGTCAGCCCCAGCATTTT. The whole variable domain, filled in from reference TRBV18 and TRBJ1-5, reads NAGVMQNPRHLVRRRGQEARLRCSPMKGHSHVYWYRQLPEEGLKFMVYLQKENIIDESGMPKERFSAEFPKEGPSILRIQQVVRGDSAAYFCASSPPVGTGGGQPQHFGDGTRLSIL.

The chain uses TRBV5-6 and TRBJ1-1; 9 bases align to TRBD1. Germline V gene lookup returns CDR1 SGHDT and CDR2 YYEEEE. The CDR3 runs to 16 residues. With 4 bases clipped from V and 4 bases from J, the junction kept 11 bases outside the gene matches. CDR3 sequence: CASSTRDRAGGTEAFF. The CDR3 coding sequence is TGTGCCAGCAGCACCCGGGACAGGGCAGGCGGCACTGAAGCTTTCTTT.

This CDR3 is CASSLVGLAYNEQFF. In nucleotides, the CDR3 is TGCGCCAGCAGCTTGGTGGGACTAGCGTACAATGAGCAGTTCTTC. The genes are TRBV5-1 and TRBJ2-1; 10 nucleotides line up with TRBD2. This CDR3 is 15 amino acids long. J lost 4 bases, V lost 0 bases, and 1 base had no gene match. CDR1 SGHRS and CDR2 YFSETQ come from the germline V gene.

The chain uses TRBV6-5 and TRBJ2-5; 11 positions match TRBD2. CDR3 length: 16 residues. J was trimmed by 1 base and V by 4 bases; bases with no gene match: 5. The germline V gene encodes CDR1 MNHEY and CDR2 SVGAGI. The CDR3 DNA sequence: TGTGCCAGCAGTTCCCTAGCGGGGGGCCGCCAAGAGACCCAGTACTTC. Translating it yields CASSSLAGGRQETQYF.

This CDR3 reads CASSFQAGSSYEQYF. For the CDR3, the DNA is TGTGCCAGCAGCTTCCAGGCGGGGTCCTCCTACGAGCAGTACTTC. V usage is TRBV11-1 and J usage is TRBJ2-7, with D maybe TRBD2 (6 bases). Deletions cut 3 bases from V and 0 bases from J, with 12 bases between. The CDR3 length is 15 residues. Germline CDR1 reads SGHAT; CDR2 reads FQDESV (reference sequence). Complete variable domain (other parts from reference TRBV11-1 and TRBJ2-7): EAEVAQSPRYKITEKSQAVAFWCDPISGHATLYWYRQILGQGPELLVQFQDESVVDDSQLPKDRFSAERLKGVDSTLKIQPAELGDSAMYLCASSFQAGSSYEQYFGPGTRLTVT.

Comment on this clone: One end of the junction is discordant with germline, which a read error may explain. V is TRBV7-9 and J is TRBJ1-1; tentatively, D is TRBD1 (5 bases). The CDR3 consists of 16 residues. CDR1 and CDR2 from the germline V gene are SEHNR and FQNEAQ (reference sequence). The CDR3 DNA sequence: TGTTCCAGCAGCTTAGGAAACGGGGGATATGACACTGAAGCTTTCTTT. It translates to CSSSLGNGGYDTEAFF.

V usage is TRBV15 and J usage is TRBJ2-5, with 13 bases matching TRBD2. This CDR3 is built from 19 residues. The ends lost 5 bases at V and 2 bases at J; junction bases unmatched: 14. CDR1 is LNHNV and CDR2 is YYDKDF in the germline V gene (reference sequence). CDR3 amino acids: CATSDRRSVGLAGQETQYF. CDR3 in DNA: TGTGCCACCAGCGACAGGAGGTCGGTGGGACTAGCGGGACAAGAGACCCAGTACTTC.

The gene calls are TRBV7-6 and TRBJ2-3; TRBD1 agrees at 7 bases. The CDR3 loop spans 16 amino acids. The trim removed 1 base at V and 0 bases at J, leaving 4 bases unmatched. CDR1 and CDR2 (germline): SGHVS, FNYEAQ. This CDR3 reads CASSLVPGGSTDTQYF. The CDR3 DNA follows: TGTGCCAGCAGCTTAGTCCCAGGGGGAAGCACAGATACGCAGTATTTT.

Turning to this clone: Other nucleotide sequences in the sample specify the same CDR3. The chain couples TRBV5-1 to TRBJ2-5; 7 bases are a match to TRBD1. This CDR3 contains 14 residues. J lost 1 base, V lost 0 bases, and 0 bases had no gene match. Germline V gene data show CDR1 as SGHRS and CDR2 as YFSETQ. CDR3 nucleotides: TGCGCCAGCAGCTTGGGGACAGGCCAAGAGACCCAGTACTTC. This codes for CASSLGTGQETQYF.

The chain uses TRBV2 and TRBJ2-2, with a weak D call TRBD1 (5 bases). Germline values: CDR1 SNHLY, CDR2 FYNNEI. This CDR3 region has 14 residues. V shed 6 bases and J shed 0 bases, with 8 bases lying between them. The CDR3 DNA follows: TGTGCCAGCAGGACAGCCGCGAACACCGGGGAGCTGTTTTTT. As protein: CASRTAANTGELFF.

The chain links TRBV7-6 to TRBJ1-1, with D unresolved. The CDR3 is 14 residues long. The germline CDR1 and CDR2 sequences are SGHVS and FNYEAQ. The germline V and J ends were trimmed by 5 bases and 0 bases, with 10 bases remaining between them. The chain's CDR3 is CASSPRGMNTEAFF. CDR3 nucleotide sequence: TGTGCCAGCAGCCCCCGAGGTATGAACACTGAAGCTTTCTTT.

V usage is TRBV29-1 and J usage is TRBJ1-1; 8 nucleotides agree with TRBD1. This CDR3 has 14 amino acids. The V gene's germline CDR1 is SQVTM and CDR2 ANQGSEA. J gave up 12 bases and V 0 bases, and 12 bases lay outside the gene matches. This CDR3 reads CSVEERARDRRTFF. CDR3 nucleotide sequence: TGCAGCGTTGAAGAACGGGCCCGGGACAGGCGTACTTTCTTT.